The 25 T cell receptor beta chains in this list originate from one sample, sequenced in a study of OX40 agonist ivuxolimab in advanced cancers. TCRdb's copy holds only in-frame clones and misses some; the assay was immunoSEQ multiplex PCR. The table shows tens of thousands of clones, with over 70% occurring only once. This material consisted of CD4+ or CD8+ T cells sorted from blood, taken in a trial of the OX40 agonist ivuxolimab. All receptors derive from an adult with an advanced solid tumor such as melanoma, head and neck, liver or kidney cancer.

The chain has TRBV5-1 and TRBJ1-1, with D possibly being TRBD1 (6 bases). The CDR3 has 15 amino acids. Germline-derived CDR1 and CDR2 are SGHRS and YFSETQ. V gave up 1 base and J gave up 0 bases, with 10 bases separating them. The CDR3 loop is CASSLLTGLNTEAFF. In DNA, the CDR3 is TGCGCCAGCAGCTTGTTGACAGGATTGAACACTGAAGCTTTCTTT.

CDR3 amino acids: CASSLTPSTGSHEQYF. CDR3 DNA sequence: TGCGCCAGCAGCTTGACTCCCTCGACAGGTTCCCACGAGCAGTACTTC. The V call is TRBV5-1, the J call TRBJ2-7; tentatively, D is TRBD1 (6 bases). Trimming left V 1 base short and J 5 bases short, with 19 bases between. The CDR3 length is 16 residues. Germline V lookup: CDR1 SGHRS, CDR2 YFSETQ.

A single count supports this clone. The chain recombines TRBV29-1 with TRBJ1-1; 8 bases line up with TRBD1. This CDR3 has 13 residues. V gave up 6 bases and J gave up 0 bases; unmatched junction bases: 3. Germline V CDR1 and CDR2: SQVTM, ANQGSEA. Here the CDR3 reads CSVVTGVNTEAFF. The CDR3 bases are TGCAGCGTGGTGACAGGGGTGAACACTGAAGCTTTCTTT.

The V call is TRBV5-1, the J call TRBJ2-3; D is tentatively TRBD1 or TRBD2 (5 bases each). CDR1 is SGHRS, CDR2 YFSETQ, per germline. The length of the CDR3 is 15 residues. V shed 5 bases and J shed 0 bases, with 13 bases lying between them. This chain's CDR3 is CASRVGTASTDTQYF. The CDR3 DNA is TGCGCCAGCAGGGTTGGGACGGCCAGCACAGATACGCAGTATTTT.

The chain employs TRBV11-2 and TRBJ2-7; TRBD2 might be the D (6 bases). CDR3 length: 16 residues. The ends were cut back, 4 bases at V and 1 base at J, with 17 bases in the middle. CDR1 is SGHAT and CDR2 is FQNNGV in the germline V gene. The CDR3 coding sequence is TGTGCCAGCAGCTCAGCGAGATTGGAGGGATCCTACGAGCAGTACTTC. Translated, it gives CASSSARLEGSYEQYF.

DNA of the CDR3: TGCGCCAGCAGCCAGGGACTCTCGGTGATGAATGAGCAGTTCTTC. Its protein product is CASSQGLSVMNEQFF. The rearrangement joins TRBV5-1 to TRBJ2-1, with TRBD2 as a possible D gene (6 bases). The CDR3 consists of 15 residues. Germline V gene data show CDR1 as SGHRS and CDR2 as YFSETQ. V lost 4 bases to trimming and J lost 7 bases, with 18 bases between them. Combining the CDR3 with reference TRBV5-1 and TRBJ2-1 gives the whole variable domain KAGVTQTPRYLIKTRGQQVTLSCSPISGHRSVSWYQQTPGQGLQFLFEYFSETQRNKGNFPGRFSGRQFSNSRSEMNVSTLELGDSALYLCASSQGLSVMNEQFFGPGTRLTVL.

V and J are TRBV5-4 and TRBJ2-2; 11 bases agree with TRBD1. This CDR3 has 16 residues. Germline V gene lookup returns CDR1 SGHNT and CDR2 YYREEE (reference sequence). After removal of 4 bases from V and 3 bases from J, the junction contained 5 bases not matched to a gene. This CDR3 is CASSAGQGAYTGELFF. In nucleotides, the CDR3 is TGTGCCAGCAGCGCCGGACAGGGGGCGTACACCGGGGAGCTGTTTTTT.

The V gene is TRBV30, the J gene TRBJ1-1, with 8 bases that match TRBD1. The junction had 6 bases not matched to a gene; V was cut back by 2 bases and J by 4 bases. Germline CDR1 is GTSNPN and CDR2 is SVGIG (reference sequence). This CDR3 spans 14 amino acids. The CDR3 bases are TGTGCCTGGAGTATGATTGACAGGGGCACTGAAGCTTTCTTT. This sequence encodes CAWSMIDRGTEAFF.

The chain links TRBV25-1 to TRBJ2-7; D is unclear. The V gene's germline CDR1 is MGHDK and CDR2 SYGVNS. With 1 base removed from V and 6 bases from J, the gap between germline ends came to 10 bases. This CDR3 spans 13 amino acids. For the CDR3, the DNA is TGTGCCAGCAGTGAATTGGGAATGGGCGAGCAGTACTTC. It encodes CASSELGMGEQYF.

The CDR3 loop reads CASSLQTGVETQYF. In DNA, the CDR3 is TGTGCCAGCAGTCTCCAGACAGGGGTGGAGACCCAGTACTTC. This sequence joins TRBV28 and TRBJ2-5; 8 bases map to TRBD1. The germline V gene has CDR1 MDHEN and CDR2 SYDVKM. This CDR3 is built from 14 residues. J was trimmed by 5 bases and V by 5 bases; bases with no gene match: 7. The complete variable domain, with remaining parts taken from reference TRBV28 and TRBJ2-5, reads DVKVTQSSRYLVKRTGEKVFLECVQDMDHENMFWYRQDPGLGLRLIYFSYDVKMKEKGDIPEGYSVSREKKERFSLILESASTNQTSMYLCASSLQTGVETQYFGPGTRLLVL.

The chain recombines TRBV4-3 with TRBJ2-6; the D call may be TRBD1 or TRBD2 (6 bases each). The CDR3 consists of 17 residues. From germline, CDR1 is LGHNA and CDR2 YSLEER. Trimming took 0 bases from V and 4 from J, leaving 13 bases between them. CDR3 amino acids: CASSQDITGAGANVLTF. The CDR3 bases are TGCGCCAGCAGCCAAGATATAACGGGGGCCGGGGCCAACGTCCTGACTTTC.

This chain uses TRBV11-2 with TRBJ2-2, with 7 nucleotides matching TRBD1. This CDR3 spans 14 amino acids. Unmatched junction bases numbered 6, after V lost 5 bases and J lost 6 bases. Germline values: CDR1 SGHAT, CDR2 FQNNGV. The CDR3 sequence is CASSPMTGPGELFF. DNA of the CDR3: TGTGCCAGCAGCCCGATGACAGGGCCCGGGGAGCTGTTTTTT. Full variable domain (remainder filled in from reference TRBV11-2 and TRBJ2-2): EAGVAQSPRYKIIEKRQSVAFWCNPISGHATLYWYQQILGQGPKLLIQFQNNGVVDDSQLPKDRFSAERLKGVDSTLKIQPAKLEDSAVYLCASSPMTGPGELFFGEGSRLTVL.

The chain is built from TRBV28 and TRBJ2-1; perhaps TRBD2 as D (6 bases). The germline gives CDR1 MDHEN, CDR2 SYDVKM. Trimming cost V 4 bases and J 4 bases, with 14 bases left between them. CDR3 size: 15 residues. CDR3 in DNA: TGTGCCAGCAGTTCCCAAGGCGCGGGGTACAATGAGCAGTTCTTC. Its translation: CASSSQGAGYNEQFF.

J is TRBJ1-1 and V is TRBV6-1; no clear D gene. Per germline, CDR1 MNHNS and CDR2 SASEGT. Trimming stripped 6 bases from V and 5 bases from J, with 13 bases between. The CDR3 contains 13 residues. This CDR3 reads CASRIPVLTEAFF. The CDR3 nucleotides read TGTGCCAGCAGAATACCAGTATTAACTGAAGCTTTCTTT.

The chain couples TRBV9 to TRBJ2-3, with 8 bases identical to TRBD1. The CDR3 length is 16 residues. After removal of 3 bases from V and 0 bases from J, the junction contained 6 bases not matched to a gene. Germline CDR1 and CDR2: SGDLS and YYNGEE. In DNA form, the CDR3 reads TGTGCCAGCAGCGCCCGGGACAGGCCTAGCACAGATACGCAGTATTTT. Encoded protein: CASSARDRPSTDTQYF.

This CDR3 is CASSLAGQALRPNTGELFF. The CDR3 nucleotides are TGTGCCAGCAGCTTGGCCGGACAGGCGCTCAGACCGAACACCGGGGAGCTGTTTTTT. The chain uses TRBV5-6 and TRBJ2-2; 7 bases map to TRBD1. Trimming took 0 bases from V and 0 from J; bases not matched to a gene: 11. Germline loops: CDR1 SGHDT, CDR2 YYEEEE. CDR3 length equals 19 residues.

This chain links TRBV4-1 with TRBJ2-7, with 9 bases aligning to TRBD2. Germline CDR1 and CDR2: MGHRA and YSYEKL. The V and J ends lost 6 bases and 1 base, in that order; junction bases with no gene match: 10. The CDR3 covers 16 residues. The CDR3 here is CASSRGSSGASYEQYF. CDR3 DNA: TGCGCCAGCAGTCGCGGGTCTAGCGGGGCGTCCTACGAGCAGTACTTC.

This clone was detected only a few times. The CDR3 bases are TGTGCCAGCAGCAGAACCGGGACTAGCGGGATGAACTACGAGCAGTACTTC. It is translated as CASSRTGTSGMNYEQYF. The chain recombines TRBV5-6 with TRBJ2-7; 13 bases agree with TRBD2. CDR3 length equals 17 residues. Per germline, CDR1 SGHDT and CDR2 YYEEEE. V was clipped by 4 bases and J by 3 bases; unmatched bases: 10.

The V gene is TRBV4-3, the J gene TRBJ2-5; D is possibly TRBD2 (6 bases). Germline V CDR1 and CDR2: LGHNA, YSLEER. The CDR3 loop spans 14 amino acids. Between the trimmed V and J ends, which lost 8 bases and 6 bases, there was a span of 19 bases. The CDR3 DNA follows: TGCGCCAGCTCCCGGGACTTGGGAGAACAGACCCAGTACTTC. Its translation is CASSRDLGEQTQYF.

The rearrangement links TRBV9 to TRBJ2-1; 10 bases are a match to TRBD2. This CDR3 region has 13 residues. Trimming removed 4 bases from V and 9 bases from J; junction bases left unmatched: 4. CDR1 SGDLS and CDR2 YYNGEE come from the germline V gene. This CDR3 reads CASSFSGRSEQFF. CDR3 coding DNA: TGTGCCAGCAGCTTTAGCGGGAGGTCTGAGCAGTTCTTC.

V usage is TRBV5-1 and J usage is TRBJ2-7; D not certain. V lost 0 bases and J 3 bases, leaving 7 bases between the germline ends. This CDR3 contains 13 residues. Per germline, CDR1 SGHRS and CDR2 YFSETQ. Here the CDR3 reads CASSLDPIYEQYF. For the CDR3, the DNA is TGCGCCAGCAGCTTGGACCCGATCTACGAGCAGTACTTC. Full variable domain (remainder filled in from reference TRBV5-1 and TRBJ2-7): KAGVTQTPRYLIKTRGQQVTLSCSPISGHRSVSWYQQTPGQGLQFLFEYFSETQRNKGNFPGRFSGRQFSNSRSEMNVSTLELGDSALYLCASSLDPIYEQYFGPGTRLTVT.

The chain has TRBV7-2 and TRBJ1-5; unclear D gene. The CDR3 extends over 15 amino acids. Germline V CDR1 and CDR2: SGHTA, FQGNSA. V lost 5 bases and J lost 4, with 15 bases in between. In nucleotides, the CDR3 is TGTGCCAGCAGCCCTAGACCCGGATGGAATCAGCCCCAGCATTTT. Its translation is CASSPRPGWNQPQHF.

This sequence joins TRBV9 and TRBJ1-5, with D possibly TRBD1 on 5 matching bases. Germline-derived CDR1 and CDR2 are SGDLS and YYNGEE. V lost 4 bases and J 1 base, leaving 9 bases between the germline ends. This CDR3 spans 14 amino acids. CDR3 nucleotide sequence: TGTGCCAGCAGCTCACAGGCCAGCAATCAGCCCCAGCATTTT. This sequence encodes CASSSQASNQPQHF.

The chain is built from TRBV7-9 and TRBJ1-2; 8 bases map to TRBD1. Germline trimming cut 3 bases from V and 6 bases from J; bases unmatched to any gene: 9. The germline CDR1 and CDR2 sequences are SEHNR and FQNEAQ (reference sequence). The CDR3 is made up of 15 amino acids. CDR3 in amino acids: CASSFGQGRGHGYTF. The CDR3, as DNA: TGTGCCAGCAGCTTCGGACAGGGTAGAGGTCATGGCTACACCTTC.

The chain employs TRBV2 and TRBJ1-6, with 9 bases lining up with TRBD1. This CDR3 comprises 15 residues. Germline V gene sequence: CDR1 SNHLY, CDR2 FYNNEI. Losses at the gene ends were 6 bases for V and 7 bases for J; bases not matched to a gene: 7. CDR3 loop: CASRAGTGNNSPLHF. In DNA, the CDR3 is TGTGCCAGCAGAGCCGGGACAGGGAACAATTCACCCCTCCACTTT.